What follows is one T cell receptor (beta chain) and its context. Selected positively for CCR7 and CD45RO-negative, naive CD8 cells excluded terminally differentiated effector memory CD45RA+ cells. The sample comes from a study of shared clonotypes between healthy human individuals. Background on the study: Each donor had three CD4 naive, three CD4 memory, two CD8 naive and one CD8 memory plate.

Every immunoSEQ plate was one replicate of a subset's evenly spread DNA. Profiling relied on immunoSEQ multiplex PCR, and the TCRdb table lists in-frame clones only, not all of them. The table lists a few million clones, just over 90% of them singletons. The CDR3 loop spans 15 amino acids. Deletions cut 4 bases from V and 2 bases from J, with 13 bases between. Germline loops: CDR1 SGHAT, CDR2 FQNNGV. Sequenced sample: naive CD8+ T cells from PBMCs. The source of this sequence is a young man in good health. Some clones in this sample may be carry-over from other donors' samples. The chain carries TRBV11-2 and TRBJ2-3; perhaps TRBD2 as D (6 bases). For the CDR3, the DNA is TGTGCCAGCAGCTCAAGACTAGGCGACACAGATACGCAGTATTTT. It encodes CASSSRLGDTDTQYF.